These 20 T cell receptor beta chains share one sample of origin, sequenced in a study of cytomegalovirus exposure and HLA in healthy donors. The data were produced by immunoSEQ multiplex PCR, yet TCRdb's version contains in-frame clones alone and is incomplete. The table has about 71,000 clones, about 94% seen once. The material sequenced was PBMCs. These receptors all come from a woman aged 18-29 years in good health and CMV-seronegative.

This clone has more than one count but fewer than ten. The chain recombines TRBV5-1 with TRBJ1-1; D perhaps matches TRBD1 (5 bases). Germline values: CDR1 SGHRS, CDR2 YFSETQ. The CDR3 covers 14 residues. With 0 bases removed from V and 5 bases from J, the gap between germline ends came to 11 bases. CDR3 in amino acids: CASSLATRATEAFF. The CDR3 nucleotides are TGCGCCAGCAGCTTGGCCACCAGGGCTACTGAAGCTTTCTTT.

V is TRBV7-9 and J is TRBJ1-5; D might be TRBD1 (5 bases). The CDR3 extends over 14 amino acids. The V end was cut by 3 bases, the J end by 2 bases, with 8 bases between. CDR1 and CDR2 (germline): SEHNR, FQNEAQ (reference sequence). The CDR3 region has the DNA TGTGCCAGCAGCTTTGTAGGGGGCAATCAGCCCCAGCATTTT. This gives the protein CASSFVGGNQPQHF.

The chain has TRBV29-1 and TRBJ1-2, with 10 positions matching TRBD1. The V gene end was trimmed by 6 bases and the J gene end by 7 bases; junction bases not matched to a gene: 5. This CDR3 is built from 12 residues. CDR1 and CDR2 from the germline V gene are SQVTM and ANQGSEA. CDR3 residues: CSVLGTGAGYTF. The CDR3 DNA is TGCAGCGTGCTCGGGACAGGGGCTGGCTACACCTTC.

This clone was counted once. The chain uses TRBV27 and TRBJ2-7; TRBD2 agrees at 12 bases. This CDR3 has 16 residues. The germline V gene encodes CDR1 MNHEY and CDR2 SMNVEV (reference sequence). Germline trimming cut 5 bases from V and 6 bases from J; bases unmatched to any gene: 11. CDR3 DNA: TGTGCCAGCAGTAAGACTAGCGGGAGAGGGTATCGCGAGCAGTACTTC. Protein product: CASSKTSGRGYREQYF.

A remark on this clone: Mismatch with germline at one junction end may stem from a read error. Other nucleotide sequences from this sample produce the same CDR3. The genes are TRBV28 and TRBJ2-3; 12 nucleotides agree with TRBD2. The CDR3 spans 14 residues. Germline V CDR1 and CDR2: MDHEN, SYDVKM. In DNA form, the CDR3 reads TGTGCCAGCAGGGGACTAGCGGGCACAGATACACAGTATTTT. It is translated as CASRGLAGTDTQYF.

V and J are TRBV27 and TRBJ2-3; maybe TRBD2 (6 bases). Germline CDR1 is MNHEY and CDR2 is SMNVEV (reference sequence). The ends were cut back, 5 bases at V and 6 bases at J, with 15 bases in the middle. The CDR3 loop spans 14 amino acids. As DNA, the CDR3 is TGTGCCAGCAGTGTGCGGAGGGCCGCTGATACGCAGTATTTT. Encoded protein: CASSVRRAADTQYF.

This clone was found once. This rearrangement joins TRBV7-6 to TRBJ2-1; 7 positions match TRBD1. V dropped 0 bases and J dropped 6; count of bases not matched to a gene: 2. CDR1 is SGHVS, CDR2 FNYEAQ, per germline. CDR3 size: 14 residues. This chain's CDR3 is CASSLAQGVNEQFF. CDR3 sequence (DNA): TGTGCCAGCAGCTTAGCCCAGGGGGTCAATGAGCAGTTCTTC.

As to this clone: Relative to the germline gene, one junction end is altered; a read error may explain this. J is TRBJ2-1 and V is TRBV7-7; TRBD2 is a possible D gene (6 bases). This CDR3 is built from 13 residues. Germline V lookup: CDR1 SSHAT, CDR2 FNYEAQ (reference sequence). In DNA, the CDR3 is TGTGCTAGCAGCTTAGCCAGGAGTGGGAGGCTGTTCTTC. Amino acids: CASSLARSGRLFF. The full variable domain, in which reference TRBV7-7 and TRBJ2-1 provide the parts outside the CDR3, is GAGVSQSPRYKVTKRGQDVTLRCDPISSHATLYWYQQALGQGPEFLTYFNYEAQPDKSGLPSDRFSAERPEGSISTLTIQRTEQRDSAMYRCASSLARSGRLFFGPGTRLTVL.

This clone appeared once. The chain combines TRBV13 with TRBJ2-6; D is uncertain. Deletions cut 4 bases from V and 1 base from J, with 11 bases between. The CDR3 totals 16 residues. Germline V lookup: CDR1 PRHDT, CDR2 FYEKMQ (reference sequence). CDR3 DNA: TGTGCCAGCAGCTCCCGGTCCGGGTCTGGGGCCAACGTCCTGACTTTC. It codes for CASSSRSGSGANVLTF.

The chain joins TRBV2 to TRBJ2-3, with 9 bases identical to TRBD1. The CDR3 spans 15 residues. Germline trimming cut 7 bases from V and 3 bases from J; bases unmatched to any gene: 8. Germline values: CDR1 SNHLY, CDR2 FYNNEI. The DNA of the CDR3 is TGTGCCAGCAACCCACAGGGGGCGCAGACAGATACGCAGTATTTT. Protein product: CASNPQGAQTDTQYF.

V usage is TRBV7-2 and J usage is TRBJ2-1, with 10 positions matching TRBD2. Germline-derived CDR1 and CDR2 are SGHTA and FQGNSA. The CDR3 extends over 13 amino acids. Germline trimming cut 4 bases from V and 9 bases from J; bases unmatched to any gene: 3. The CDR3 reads CASSYLAGGEQFF. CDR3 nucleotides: TGTGCCAGCAGCTACTTAGCGGGAGGTGAGCAGTTCTTC.

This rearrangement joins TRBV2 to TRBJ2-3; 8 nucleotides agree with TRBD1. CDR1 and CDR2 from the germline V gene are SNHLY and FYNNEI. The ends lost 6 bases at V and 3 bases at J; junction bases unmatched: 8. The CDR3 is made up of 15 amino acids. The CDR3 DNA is TGTGCCAGCAGACGGACAGGGTCGGGTACAGATACGCAGTATTTT. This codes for CASRRTGSGTDTQYF.

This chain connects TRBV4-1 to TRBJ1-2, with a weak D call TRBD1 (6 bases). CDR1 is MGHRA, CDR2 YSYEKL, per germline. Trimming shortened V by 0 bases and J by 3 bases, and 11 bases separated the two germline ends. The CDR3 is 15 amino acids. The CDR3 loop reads CASSQDGGADYGYTF. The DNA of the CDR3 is TGCGCCAGCAGCCAAGACGGGGGGGCAGACTATGGCTACACCTTC.

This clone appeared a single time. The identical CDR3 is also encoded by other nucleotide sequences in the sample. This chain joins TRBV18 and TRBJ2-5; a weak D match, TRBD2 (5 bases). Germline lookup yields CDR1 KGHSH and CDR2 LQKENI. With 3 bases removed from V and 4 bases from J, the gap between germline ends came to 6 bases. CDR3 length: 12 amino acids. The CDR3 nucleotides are TGTGCCAGCTCACCGGGGAGAGAGACCCAGTACTTC. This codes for CASSPGRETQYF.

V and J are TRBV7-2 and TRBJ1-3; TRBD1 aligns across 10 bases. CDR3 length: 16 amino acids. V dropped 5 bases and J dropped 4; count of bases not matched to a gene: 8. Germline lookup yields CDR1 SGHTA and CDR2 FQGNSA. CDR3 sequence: CASSPPGQGTGNTIYF. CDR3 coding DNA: TGTGCCAGCAGCCCTCCGGGACAGGGGACAGGAAACACCATATATTTT.

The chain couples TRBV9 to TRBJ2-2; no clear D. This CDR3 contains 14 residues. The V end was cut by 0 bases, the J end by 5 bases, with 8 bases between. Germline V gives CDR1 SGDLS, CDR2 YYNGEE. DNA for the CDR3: TGTGCCAGCAGCGTAGATATGCGGACCGGGGAGCTGTTTTTT. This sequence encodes CASSVDMRTGELFF.

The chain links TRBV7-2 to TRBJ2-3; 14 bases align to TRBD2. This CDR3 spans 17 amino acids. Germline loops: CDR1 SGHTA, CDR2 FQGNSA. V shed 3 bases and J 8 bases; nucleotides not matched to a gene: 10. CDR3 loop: CASSFGTSGSPRGTQYF. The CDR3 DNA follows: TGTGCCAGCAGCTTCGGGACTAGCGGGAGCCCCCGGGGTACGCAGTATTTT.

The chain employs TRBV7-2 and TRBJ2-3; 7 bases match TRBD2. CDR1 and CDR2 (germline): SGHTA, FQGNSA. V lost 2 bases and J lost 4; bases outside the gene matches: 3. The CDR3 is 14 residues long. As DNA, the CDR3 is TGTGCCAGCAGCTTAATAAGCGGGGCAGATACGCAGTATTTT. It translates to CASSLISGADTQYF.

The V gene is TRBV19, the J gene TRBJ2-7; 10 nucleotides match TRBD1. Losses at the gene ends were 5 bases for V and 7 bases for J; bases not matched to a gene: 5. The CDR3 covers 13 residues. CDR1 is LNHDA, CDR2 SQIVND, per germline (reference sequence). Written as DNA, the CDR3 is TGTGCCAGTAGTGTCGGACAGGGGGAAGAGCAGTACTTC. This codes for CASSVGQGEEQYF.

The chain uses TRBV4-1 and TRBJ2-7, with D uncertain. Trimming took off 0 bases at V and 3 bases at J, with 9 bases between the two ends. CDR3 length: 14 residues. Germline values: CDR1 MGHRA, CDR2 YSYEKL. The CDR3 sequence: CASSQEADYYEQYF. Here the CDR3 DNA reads TGCGCCAGCAGCCAAGAGGCAGATTACTACGAGCAGTACTTC.